Shown below are 26 T cell receptor beta chains from a single sample sequenced in a study of cytomegalovirus exposure and HLA in healthy donors. PCR primers comprised 60 Vbeta and 13 Jbeta primers. Profiling relied on immunoSEQ multiplex PCR, and the TCRdb table lists in-frame clones only, not all of them. In the table there are 180,000 or so clones, around 75% of which are singletons. Sequenced input: PBMCs. These receptors all stem from a male donor in good health and CMV-seronegative.

This rearrangement joins TRBV19 to TRBJ1-2; 8 bases line up with TRBD1. The germline V gene has CDR1 LNHDA and CDR2 SQIVND (reference sequence). Trimming removed 5 bases from V and 3 bases from J; junction bases left unmatched: 2. There are 13 residues in the CDR3. The CDR3 loop reads CASSQQGDYGYTF. Here the CDR3 DNA reads TGTGCCAGTAGTCAACAGGGGGACTATGGCTACACCTTC.

The chain joins TRBV9 to TRBJ2-1; weak D call: TRBD2 (6 bases). Germline-derived CDR1 and CDR2 are SGDLS and YYNGEE. The CDR3 contains 13 residues. Trimming pared 0 bases from V and 7 bases from J, leaving 8 bases between. CDR3 sequence (DNA): TGTGCCAGCAGCGTAGTAGGGAGGAATGAGCAGTTCTTC. Translating gives CASSVVGRNEQFF.

The chain joins TRBV6-6 to TRBJ1-1, with D perhaps TRBD1 (6 bases). CDR3 length: 15 amino acids. Trimming removed 5 bases from V and 1 base from J, with 14 bases in between. CDR1 and CDR2 (germline): MNHNY, SVGAGI (reference sequence). As DNA, the CDR3 is TGTGCCAGCAGTGGGACCAGGGGCGAGAACACTGAAGCTTTCTTT. Translation: CASSGTRGENTEAFF.

The chain employs TRBV28 and TRBJ2-7; 9 bases agree with TRBD2. The CDR3 sequence is 15 residues long. From germline, CDR1 is MDHEN and CDR2 SYDVKM. The V and J ends lost 7 bases and 2 bases, in that order; junction bases with no gene match: 9. CDR3 DNA sequence: TGTGCCAGCACCCCGGGACTAGCACTTACCTACGAGCAGTACTTC. Translating it yields CASTPGLALTYEQYF.

This clone has just one count. The rearrangement joins TRBV27 to TRBJ1-5, with 7 bases that match TRBD1. The CDR3 is made up of 14 amino acids. CDR1 is MNHEY, CDR2 SMNVEV, per germline (reference sequence). V was clipped by 3 bases and J by 6 bases; unmatched bases: 5. The CDR3 DNA reads TGTGCCAGCAGTTTGAAACAGGGGATTCAGCCCCAGCATTTT. This translates into CASSLKQGIQPQHF.

The V call is TRBV28, the J call TRBJ1-1, with 7 bases matching TRBD1. Germline CDR1 is MDHEN and CDR2 is SYDVKM. This CDR3 region has 14 residues. Trimming at V came to 6 bases and at J to 3 bases, leaving 7 bases not matched to a gene. CDR3 residues: CASRTGQRDTEAFF. The CDR3 bases are TGTGCCAGCAGAACGGGACAGCGGGACACTGAAGCTTTCTTT.

Here the CDR3 reads CASSYALNTEAFF. The CDR3 region has the DNA TGTGCCAGCAGTTACGCGTTGAACACTGAAGCTTTCTTT. V gene TRBV6-6 combines with J gene TRBJ1-1; D call uncertain. Trimming took 2 bases from V and 0 from J, leaving 4 bases between them. Per the germline V gene, CDR1 is MNHNY and CDR2 is SVGAGI (reference sequence). There are 13 residues in the CDR3.

This clone appeared a single time. The chain carries TRBV7-8 and TRBJ2-3; 12 nucleotides match TRBD2. The CDR3 runs to 16 residues. The ends lost 3 bases at V and 0 bases at J; junction bases unmatched: 1. The germline V gene has CDR1 SGHVS and CDR2 FQNEAQ. The CDR3 sequence: CASSLGTSGSTDTQYF. The DNA of the CDR3 is TGTGCCAGCAGCTTGGGGACTAGCGGGAGCACAGATACGCAGTATTTT.

This sequence joins TRBV11-3 and TRBJ1-1; 9 bases fit TRBD1. Germline V gene sequence: CDR1 SGHNT, CDR2 YENEEA. The CDR3 sequence is 16 residues long. The V and J ends lost 1 base and 5 bases, in that order; junction bases with no gene match: 8. The chain's CDR3 is CASSLALTGGRTEAFF. In DNA, the CDR3 is TGTGCCAGCAGCTTAGCCCTGACAGGGGGACGAACTGAAGCTTTCTTT. Using reference TRBV11-3 and TRBJ1-1 for the parts outside the CDR3, the full variable domain is EAGVVQSPRYKIIEKKQPVAFWCNPISGHNTLYWYLQNLGQGPELLIRYENEEAVDDSQLPKDRFSAERLKGVDSTLKIQPAELGDSAVYLCASSLALTGGRTEAFFGQGTRLTVV.

This clone was counted a few times. V and J are TRBV6-5 and TRBJ2-5; possibly TRBD2 for D (6 bases). V was trimmed by 5 bases and J by 5 bases, leaving 15 bases between them. The CDR3 covers 14 residues. Germline V gene lookup returns CDR1 MNHEY and CDR2 SVGAGI. The CDR3 nucleotides are TGTGCCAGCAGTGACGGGAGAGAGGTGGAGACCCAGTACTTC. Amino acids: CASSDGREVETQYF.

This clone has just a few counts. The chain carries TRBV4-2 and TRBJ1-1; D is perhaps TRBD1 (6 bases). The V gene's germline CDR1 is LGHNA and CDR2 YNFKEQ. V gave up 4 bases and J gave up 6 bases, with 15 bases separating them. The CDR3 runs 14 residues. The CDR3 bases are TGTGCCAGCAGCCCCGACGGGGGGCTGCCTGAAGCTTTCTTT. Amino acid sequence: CASSPDGGLPEAFF.

J is TRBJ1-5 and V is TRBV9; D remains ambiguous. From germline, CDR1 is SGDLS and CDR2 YYNGEE. V was clipped by 0 bases and J by 0 bases, with 4 bases between them. The CDR3 loop spans 14 amino acids. The CDR3 bases are TGTGCCAGCAGCGTAGACTATAGCAATCAGCCCCAGCATTTT. Residues: CASSVDYSNQPQHF.

About this clone: Distinct nucleotide sequences in the sample also encode this CDR3. V and J are TRBV9 and TRBJ2-1; 7 nucleotides match TRBD2. Germline trimming cut 0 bases from V and 4 bases from J; bases unmatched to any gene: 4. The CDR3 consists of 15 residues. Germline CDR1 SGDLS, CDR2 YYNGEE. Here the CDR3 DNA reads TGTGCCAGCAGCGTAGGCTCGGGAGGATACAATGAGCAGTTCTTC. Translating gives CASSVGSGGYNEQFF.

This rearrangement joins TRBV10-1 to TRBJ2-4; 7 nucleotides match TRBD1. CDR1 and CDR2 (germline): WNHNN, SYGVQD (reference sequence). The trim removed 2 bases at V and 2 bases at J, leaving 6 bases unmatched. The length of the CDR3 is 16 residues. In nucleotides, the CDR3 is TGCGCCAGCAGTGAGGGGTCGACAGGGACCAAAAACATTCAGTACTTC. Its translation is CASSEGSTGTKNIQYF.

This CDR3 is CASSFINPGLAGSYNEQFF. The CDR3 DNA sequence: TGTGCCAGCAGTTTTATCAACCCAGGACTAGCCGGTTCCTACAATGAGCAGTTCTTC. The J gene is TRBJ2-1, the V gene TRBV28; TRBD2 aligns across 8 bases. J was trimmed by 1 base and V by 3 bases; bases with no gene match: 14. CDR1 and CDR2 (germline): MDHEN, SYDVKM. This CDR3 contains 19 residues.

The chain joins TRBV27 to TRBJ1-5, with 8 bases identical to TRBD1. Germline CDR1 MNHEY, CDR2 SMNVEV (reference sequence). The CDR3 extends over 16 amino acids. The V segment lost 9 bases and the J segment 2 bases; nucleotides outside the gene matches: 12. CDR3: CASGTGGIRGNQPQHF. The DNA for the CDR3 is TGTGCCAGTGGGACAGGAGGAATTCGAGGCAATCAGCCCCAGCATTTT.

This sequence joins TRBV15 and TRBJ1-6; the D gene is possibly TRBD1 (6 bases). Deletions cut 8 bases from V and 6 bases from J, with 14 bases between. The CDR3 loop spans 14 amino acids. The germline V gene encodes CDR1 LNHNV and CDR2 YYDKDF (reference sequence). The CDR3 DNA follows: TGTGCCACCGCGGCCGCCAGGGGTAATTCACCCCTCCACTTT. Its translation is CATAAARGNSPLHF.

The chain is built from TRBV5-1 and TRBJ2-1, with D maybe TRBD2 (6 bases). CDR1 and CDR2 from the germline V gene are SGHRS and YFSETQ. This CDR3 comprises 13 residues. Trimming shortened V by 4 bases and J by 5 bases, and 10 bases separated the two germline ends. The CDR3, as DNA: TGCGCCAGCAGCATGGAGGGGAACAATGAGCAGTTCTTC. It is translated as CASSMEGNNEQFF. Variable domain in full (rest from reference TRBV5-1 and TRBJ2-1): KAGVTQTPRYLIKTRGQQVTLSCSPISGHRSVSWYQQTPGQGLQFLFEYFSETQRNKGNFPGRFSGRQFSNSRSEMNVSTLELGDSALYLCASSMEGNNEQFFGPGTRLTVL.

V gene TRBV10-3 combines with J gene TRBJ1-1; D is unclear. CDR1 and CDR2 (germline): ENHRY, SYGVKD. Trimming stripped 2 bases from V and 1 base from J, with 8 bases between. This CDR3 is built from 14 residues. The CDR3 DNA sequence: TGTGCCATCAGTGAGATAGAATCGAACACTGAAGCTTTCTTT. Translated, it gives CAISEIESNTEAFF.

The chain has TRBV10-3 and TRBJ2-4; 10 bases are a match to TRBD1. The CDR3 is 14 residues long. Trimming at V came to 3 bases and at J to 6 bases, leaving 2 bases not matched to a gene. The germline V gene encodes CDR1 ENHRY and CDR2 SYGVKD. The CDR3 loop is CAISEGTGVNIQYF. The CDR3 bases are TGTGCCATCAGTGAAGGGACAGGGGTAAACATTCAGTACTTC.

The V gene is TRBV6-5, the J gene TRBJ1-6, with D uncertain. CDR3 length: 16 amino acids. CDR1 and CDR2 (germline): MNHEY, SVGAGI. V lost 0 bases and J 5 bases, leaving 11 bases between the germline ends. CDR3 loop: CASSYSERLNNSPLHF. The CDR3 DNA sequence: TGTGCCAGCAGTTACTCAGAGAGGCTTAATAATTCACCCCTCCACTTT.

The CDR3 DNA reads as TGTGCCAGCGGACAGGGGGCCGGTTCACCCCTCCACTTT. It is translated as CASGQGAGSPLHF. The chain links TRBV28 to TRBJ1-6; 11 bases fit TRBD1. Germline values: CDR1 MDHEN, CDR2 SYDVKM. The CDR3 totals 13 residues. V gave up 8 bases and J gave up 9 bases; unmatched junction bases: 3.

This chain joins TRBV18 and TRBJ2-1, with TRBD2 matching over 10 bases. Per the germline V gene, CDR1 is KGHSH and CDR2 is LQKENI. The CDR3 consists of 16 residues. Germline trimming cut 0 bases from V and 6 bases from J; bases unmatched to any gene: 5. The CDR3 reads CASSPPSGRAINEQFF. For the CDR3, the DNA is TGTGCCAGCTCACCACCCAGCGGGAGGGCCATCAATGAGCAGTTCTTC.

This rearrangement joins TRBV7-2 to TRBJ2-1; TRBD2 matches 13 bases. V was pared by 0 bases and J by 9 bases, with 5 bases of the junction left unmatched. Germline lookup yields CDR1 SGHTA and CDR2 FQGNSA. The CDR3 runs to 16 residues. The chain's CDR3 is CASSLAGTSGKGEQFF. In nucleotides, the CDR3 is TGTGCCAGCAGCTTAGCGGGGACTAGCGGGAAAGGTGAGCAGTTCTTC.

The chain employs TRBV19 and TRBJ2-1, with 15 nucleotides matching TRBD2. V was clipped by 9 bases and J by 7 bases; unmatched bases: 4. From germline, CDR1 is LNHDA and CDR2 SQIVND (reference sequence). The CDR3 covers 14 residues. Here the CDR3 DNA reads TGTGCCAGCCGGACTAGCGGGAGGGGAAATGAGCAGTTCTTC. The encoded protein is CASRTSGRGNEQFF.

V is TRBV29-1 and J is TRBJ1-2; perhaps TRBD1 as D (5 bases). V lost 5 bases, J lost 8 bases, and 15 bases lay in between. The germline V gene has CDR1 SQVTM and CDR2 ANQGSEA. The CDR3 has 12 amino acids. The CDR3 sequence is CSVNTGGGGYTF. The CDR3 region has the DNA TGCAGCGTTAACACGGGGGGTGGGGGCTACACCTTC.